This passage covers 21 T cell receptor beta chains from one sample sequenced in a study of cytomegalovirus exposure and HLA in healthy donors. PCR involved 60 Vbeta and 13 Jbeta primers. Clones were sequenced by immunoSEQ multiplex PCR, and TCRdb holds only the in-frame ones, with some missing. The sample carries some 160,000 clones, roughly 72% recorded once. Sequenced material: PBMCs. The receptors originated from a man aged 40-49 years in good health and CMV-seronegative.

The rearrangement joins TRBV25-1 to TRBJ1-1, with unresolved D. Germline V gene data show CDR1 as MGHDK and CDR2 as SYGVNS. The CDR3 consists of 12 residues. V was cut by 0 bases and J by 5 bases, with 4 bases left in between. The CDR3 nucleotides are TGTGCCAGCAGTGAATATGCGACTGAAGCTTTCTTT. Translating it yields CASSEYATEAFF. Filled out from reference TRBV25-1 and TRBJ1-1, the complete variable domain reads EADIYQTPRYLVIGTGKKITLECSQTMGHDKMYWYQQDPGMELHLIHYSYGVNSTEKGDLSSESTVSRIRTEHFPLTLESARPSHTSQYLCASSEYATEAFFGQGTRLTVV.

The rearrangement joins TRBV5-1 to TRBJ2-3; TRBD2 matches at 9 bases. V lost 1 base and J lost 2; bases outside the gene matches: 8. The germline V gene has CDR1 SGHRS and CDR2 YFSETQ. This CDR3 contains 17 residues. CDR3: CASSLRLAEQITDTQYF. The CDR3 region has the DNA TGCGCCAGCAGCTTGCGACTAGCGGAGCAGATCACAGATACGCAGTATTTT.

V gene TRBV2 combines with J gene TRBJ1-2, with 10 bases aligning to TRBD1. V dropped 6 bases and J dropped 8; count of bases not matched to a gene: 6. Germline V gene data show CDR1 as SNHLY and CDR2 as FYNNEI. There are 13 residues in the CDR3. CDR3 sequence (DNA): TGTGCCAGCAGGGGGGACAGGGGTAACGGCTACACCTTC. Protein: CASRGDRGNGYTF.

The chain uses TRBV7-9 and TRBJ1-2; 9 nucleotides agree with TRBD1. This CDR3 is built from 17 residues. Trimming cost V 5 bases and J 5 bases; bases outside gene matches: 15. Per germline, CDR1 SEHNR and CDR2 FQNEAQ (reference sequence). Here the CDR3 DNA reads TGTGCCAGCAGCCACCCTGATGTGGGACAGGGCGCGTATGGCTACACCTTC. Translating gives CASSHPDVGQGAYGYTF.

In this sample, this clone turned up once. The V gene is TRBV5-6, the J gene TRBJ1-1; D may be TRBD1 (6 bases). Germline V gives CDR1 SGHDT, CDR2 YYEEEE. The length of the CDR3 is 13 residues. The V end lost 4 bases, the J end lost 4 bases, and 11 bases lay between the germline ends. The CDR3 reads CASSQGSRTEAFF. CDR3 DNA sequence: TGTGCCAGCAGCCAGGGGTCCCGCACTGAAGCTTTCTTT.

Written as DNA, the CDR3 is TGTGCCAGCAGCTTAGGGAGCGGGGGGCACAATGAGCAGTTCTTC. Its protein is CASSLGSGGHNEQFF. The rearrangement uses TRBV7-9 and TRBJ2-1; 9 nucleotides agree with TRBD2. This CDR3 region has 15 residues. The germline V gene encodes CDR1 SEHNR and CDR2 FQNEAQ (reference sequence). J lost 5 bases, V lost 1 base, and 3 bases had no gene match.

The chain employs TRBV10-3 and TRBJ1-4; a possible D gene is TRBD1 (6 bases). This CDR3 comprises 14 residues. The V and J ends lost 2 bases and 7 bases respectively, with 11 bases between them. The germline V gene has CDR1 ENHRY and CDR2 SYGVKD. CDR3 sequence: CAISESSGVEKLFF. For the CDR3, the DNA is TGTGCCATCAGTGAGAGTTCAGGGGTTGAAAAACTGTTTTTT.

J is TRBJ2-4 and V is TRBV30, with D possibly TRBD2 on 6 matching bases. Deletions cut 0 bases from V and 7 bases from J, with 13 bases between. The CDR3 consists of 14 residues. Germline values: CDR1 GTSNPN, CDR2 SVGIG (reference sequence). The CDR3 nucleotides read TGTGCCTGGAGTGTGGGGCGGGGTGCCAACATTCAGTACTTC. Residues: CAWSVGRGANIQYF.

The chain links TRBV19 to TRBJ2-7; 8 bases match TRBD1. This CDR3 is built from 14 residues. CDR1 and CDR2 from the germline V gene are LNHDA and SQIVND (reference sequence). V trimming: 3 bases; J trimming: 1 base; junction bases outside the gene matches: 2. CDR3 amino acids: CASSMRQGSYEQYF. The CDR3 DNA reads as TGTGCCAGTAGTATGAGACAGGGGTCCTACGAGCAGTACTTC. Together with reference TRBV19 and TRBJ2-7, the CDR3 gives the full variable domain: DGGITQSPKYLFRKEGQNVTLSCEQNLNHDAMYWYRQDPGQGLRLIYYSQIVNDFQKGDIAEGYSVSREKKESFPLTVTSAQKNPTAFYLCASSMRQGSYEQYFGPGTRLTVT.

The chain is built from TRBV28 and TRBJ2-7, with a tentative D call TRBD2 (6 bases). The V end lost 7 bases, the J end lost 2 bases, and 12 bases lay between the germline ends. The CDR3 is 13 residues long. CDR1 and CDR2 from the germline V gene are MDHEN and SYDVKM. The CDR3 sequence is CASTTGLPYEQYF. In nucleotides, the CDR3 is TGTGCCAGCACGACGGGACTCCCCTACGAGCAGTACTTC.

The DNA for the CDR3 is TGTGCTAGTCAAAGGTGGGGGCGGGAGACCCAGTACTTC. The encoded protein is CASQRWGRETQYF. The chain employs TRBV12-5 and TRBJ2-5, with D possibly matching TRBD1 (6 bases). The germline V and J ends were trimmed by 8 bases and 5 bases, with 15 bases remaining between them. From germline, CDR1 is LGHNT and CDR2 FRNRAP. There are 13 residues in the CDR3.

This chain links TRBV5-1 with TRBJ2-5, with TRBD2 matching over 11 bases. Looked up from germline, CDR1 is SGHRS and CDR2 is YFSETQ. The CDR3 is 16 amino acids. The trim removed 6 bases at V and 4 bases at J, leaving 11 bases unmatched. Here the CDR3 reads CASTDISGGGSETQYF. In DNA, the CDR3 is TGCGCCAGCACCGATATTAGCGGGGGGGGATCAGAGACCCAGTACTTC.

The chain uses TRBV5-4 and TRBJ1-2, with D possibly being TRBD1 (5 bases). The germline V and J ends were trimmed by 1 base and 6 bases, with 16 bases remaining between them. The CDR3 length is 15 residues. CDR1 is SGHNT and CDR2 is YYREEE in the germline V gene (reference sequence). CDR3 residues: CASSLYAGFDNGYTF. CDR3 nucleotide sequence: TGTGCCAGCAGCTTGTATGCAGGGTTCGATAATGGCTACACCTTC.

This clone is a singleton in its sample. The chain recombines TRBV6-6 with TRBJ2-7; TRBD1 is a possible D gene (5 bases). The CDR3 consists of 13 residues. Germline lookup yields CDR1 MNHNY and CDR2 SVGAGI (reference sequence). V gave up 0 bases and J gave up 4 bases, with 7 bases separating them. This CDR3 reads CASSYSDNYEQYF. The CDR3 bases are TGTGCCAGCAGTTACTCGGACAATTACGAGCAGTACTTC.

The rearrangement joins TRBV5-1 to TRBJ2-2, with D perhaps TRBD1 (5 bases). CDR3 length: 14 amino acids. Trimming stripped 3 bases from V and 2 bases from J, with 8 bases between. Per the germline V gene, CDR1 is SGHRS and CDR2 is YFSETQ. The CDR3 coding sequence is TGCGCCAGCAGCTCGACAGCAAACACCGGGGAGCTGTTTTTT. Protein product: CASSSTANTGELFF.

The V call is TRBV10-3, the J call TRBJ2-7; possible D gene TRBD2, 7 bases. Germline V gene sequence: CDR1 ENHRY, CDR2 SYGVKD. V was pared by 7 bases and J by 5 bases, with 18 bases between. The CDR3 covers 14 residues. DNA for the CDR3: TGTGCCATCAAAGTTGAGGGGGGGCCGCACGAGCAGTACTTC. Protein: CAIKVEGGPHEQYF.

The CDR3 loop reads CASTWGRTDTQYF. The CDR3 DNA reads TGTGCCAGCACGTGGGGGCGCACAGATACGCAGTATTTT. The chain carries TRBV2 and TRBJ2-3, with D possibly being TRBD1 (6 bases). Germline V gives CDR1 SNHLY, CDR2 FYNNEI. Trimming pared 7 bases from V and 1 base from J, leaving 9 bases between. The CDR3 spans 13 residues.

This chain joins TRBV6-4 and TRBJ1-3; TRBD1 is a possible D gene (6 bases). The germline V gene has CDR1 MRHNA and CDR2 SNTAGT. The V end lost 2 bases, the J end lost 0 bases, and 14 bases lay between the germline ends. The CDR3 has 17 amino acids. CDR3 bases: TGTGCCAGCAGTGACACCCAGAGGGGGTCCTCTGGAAACACCATATATTTT. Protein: CASSDTQRGSSGNTIYF.

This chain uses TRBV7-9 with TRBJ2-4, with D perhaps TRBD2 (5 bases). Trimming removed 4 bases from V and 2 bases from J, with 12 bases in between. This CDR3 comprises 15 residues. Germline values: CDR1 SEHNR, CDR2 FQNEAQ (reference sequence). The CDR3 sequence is CASSSFGETKNIQYF. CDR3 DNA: TGTGCCAGCAGCTCGTTCGGGGAGACCAAAAACATTCAGTACTTC.

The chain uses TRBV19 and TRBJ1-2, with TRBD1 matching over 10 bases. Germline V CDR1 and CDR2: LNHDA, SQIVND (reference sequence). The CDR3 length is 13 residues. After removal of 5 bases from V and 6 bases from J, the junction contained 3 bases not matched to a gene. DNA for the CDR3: TGTGCCAGTAGTGGCGACAGGGGGCATGGCTACACCTTC. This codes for CASSGDRGHGYTF.

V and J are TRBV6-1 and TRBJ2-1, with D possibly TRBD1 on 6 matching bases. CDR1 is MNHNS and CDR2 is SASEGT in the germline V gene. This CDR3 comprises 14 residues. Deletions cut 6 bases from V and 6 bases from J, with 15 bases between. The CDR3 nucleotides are TGTGCCAGCAGGGACAGTTGGGAGTCCAATGAGCAGTTCTTC. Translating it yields CASRDSWESNEQFF.